The clone carrying this T cell receptor (beta chain) has just a few counts. This entry is derived from a study of early T cells in non-severe SARS-CoV-2 infection. CDR1 and CDR2 (germline): MDHEN, SYDVKM. The CDR3 is 13 amino acids. Trimming cost V 8 bases and J 7 bases; bases outside gene matches: 10. As part of library construction, unique molecular identifiers were attached to individual cDNA molecules. TCRdb called the 5' RACE reads again in MiXCR, with one record for every CDR3 protein. This table has over 50,000 distinct CDR3 sequences, roughly 8.2% appearing once. The clonotype was recovered from an adult who was a healthcare worker with PCR-confirmed SARS-CoV-2 infection or an uninfected control (not recorded which). This chain uses TRBV28 with TRBJ2-5, with TRBD2 identical over 7 bases. Sequencing was performed on whole blood, taken at baseline. Written as DNA, the CDR3 is TGTGCCAGCCTCCGAGGCTCGGGGGGGACCCAGTACTTC. This codes for CASLRGSGGTQYF.